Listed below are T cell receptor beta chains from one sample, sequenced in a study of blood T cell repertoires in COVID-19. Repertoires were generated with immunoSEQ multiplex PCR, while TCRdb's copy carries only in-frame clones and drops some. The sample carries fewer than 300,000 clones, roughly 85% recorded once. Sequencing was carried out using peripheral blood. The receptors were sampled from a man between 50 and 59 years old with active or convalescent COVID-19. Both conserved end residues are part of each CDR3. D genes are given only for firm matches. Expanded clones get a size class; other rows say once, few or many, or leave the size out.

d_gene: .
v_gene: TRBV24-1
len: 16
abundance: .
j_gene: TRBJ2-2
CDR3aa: CATSDPPREGSGELFF
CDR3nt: TGTGCCACCAGTGACCCGCCGAGGGAAGGGTCCGGGGAGCTGTTTTTT

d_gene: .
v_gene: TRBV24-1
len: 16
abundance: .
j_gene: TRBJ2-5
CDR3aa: CASLSFRQGYEETQYF
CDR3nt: TGTGCCTCCCTCAGTTTCAGGCAGGGATACGAAGAGACCCAGTACTTC

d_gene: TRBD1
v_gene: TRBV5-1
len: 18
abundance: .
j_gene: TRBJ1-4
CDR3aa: CASSSRDRGQVTNEKLFF
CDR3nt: TGCGCCAGCAGCTCCCGGGACAGGGGCCAGGTGACTAATGAAAAACTGTTTTTT

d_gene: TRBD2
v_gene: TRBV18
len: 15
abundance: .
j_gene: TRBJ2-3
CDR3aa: CASSPSGGLTDTQYF
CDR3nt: TGTGCCAGCTCACCAAGCGGGGGCCTTACAGATACGCAGTATTTT

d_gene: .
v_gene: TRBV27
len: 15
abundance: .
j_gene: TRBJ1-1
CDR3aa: CASSLSGGLSTEAFF
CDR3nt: TGTGCCAGCAGTTTATCCGGGGGGCTATCCACTGAAGCTTTCTTT

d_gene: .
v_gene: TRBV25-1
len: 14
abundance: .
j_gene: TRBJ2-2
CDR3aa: CASSDLARAGELFF
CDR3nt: TGTGCCAGCAGTGATCTAGCGAGGGCCGGGGAGCTGTTTTTT

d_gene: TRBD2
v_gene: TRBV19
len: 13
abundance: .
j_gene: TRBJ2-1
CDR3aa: CASSMTSANEQFF
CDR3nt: TGTGCCAGTAGTATGACTAGCGCCAATGAGCAGTTCTTC

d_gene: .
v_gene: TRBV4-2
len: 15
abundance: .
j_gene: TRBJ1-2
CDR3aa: CASSPPGDLRYGYTF
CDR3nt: TGTGCCAGCAGCCCTCCGGGTGATCTGCGGTATGGCTACACCTTC

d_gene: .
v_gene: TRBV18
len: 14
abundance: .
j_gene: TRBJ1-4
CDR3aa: CASSPRGANEKLFF
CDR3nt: TGTGCCAGCTCACCGCGGGGGGCTAATGAAAAACTGTTTTTT

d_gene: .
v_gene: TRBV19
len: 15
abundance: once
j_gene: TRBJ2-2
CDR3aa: CASSIDLYPGGELFF
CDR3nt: TGTGCCAGTAGTATAGATCTTTATCCGGGAGGGGAGCTGTTTTTT

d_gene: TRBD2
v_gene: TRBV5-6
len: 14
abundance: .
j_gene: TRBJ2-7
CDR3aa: CASSPAGGSYEQYF
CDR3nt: TGTGCCAGCAGCCCAGCGGGGGGCTCCTACGAGCAGTACTTC

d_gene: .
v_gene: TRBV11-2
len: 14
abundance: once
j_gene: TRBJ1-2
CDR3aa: CASSFYGGADGYTF
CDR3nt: TGTGCCAGCAGCTTCTACGGAGGGGCGGATGGCTACACCTTC

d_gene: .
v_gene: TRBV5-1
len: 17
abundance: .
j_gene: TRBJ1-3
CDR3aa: CASSLGLQGHSGNTIYF
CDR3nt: TGCGCCAGCAGCTTGGGTCTACAGGGCCACTCTGGAAACACCATATATTTT

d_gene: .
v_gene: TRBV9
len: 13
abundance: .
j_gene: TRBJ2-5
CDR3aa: CASSARAGETQYF
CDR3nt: TGTGCCAGCAGCGCCCGGGCGGGGGAGACCCAGTACTTC

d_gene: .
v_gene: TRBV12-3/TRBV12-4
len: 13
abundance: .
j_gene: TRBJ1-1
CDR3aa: CASSFRSGTEAFF
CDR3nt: TGTGCCAGCAGTTTTAGGTCGGGCACTGAAGCTTTCTTT

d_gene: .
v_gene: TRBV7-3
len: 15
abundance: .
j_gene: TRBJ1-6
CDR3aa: CASSLLGAINSPLHF
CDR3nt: TGTGCCAGCAGCTTACTAGGGGCCATTAATTCACCCCTCCACTTT

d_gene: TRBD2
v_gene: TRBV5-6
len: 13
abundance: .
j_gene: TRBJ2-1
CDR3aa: CASSLGTSGEQFF
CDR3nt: TGTGCCAGCAGCTTGGGGACTAGTGGTGAGCAGTTCTTC

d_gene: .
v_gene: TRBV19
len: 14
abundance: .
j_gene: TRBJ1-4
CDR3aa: CASSQQDYDEKLFF
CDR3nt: TGTGCCAGTAGTCAGCAGGACTATGATGAAAAACTGTTTTTT

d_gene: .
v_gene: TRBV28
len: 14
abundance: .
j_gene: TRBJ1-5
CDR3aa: CASSFLTDDQPQHF
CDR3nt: TGTGCCAGCAGTTTCTTGACAGACGATCAGCCCCAGCATTTT

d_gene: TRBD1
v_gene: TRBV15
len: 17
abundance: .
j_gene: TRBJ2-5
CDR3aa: CATSREKRAGGLETQYF
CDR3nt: TGTGCCACCAGCAGAGAAAAGAGGGCAGGGGGTTTGGAGACCCAGTACTTC

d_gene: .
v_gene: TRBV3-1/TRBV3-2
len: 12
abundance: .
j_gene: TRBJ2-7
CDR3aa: CASSPSSYEQYF
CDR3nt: TGTGCCAGCAGCCCCAGCTCCTACGAGCAGTACTTC

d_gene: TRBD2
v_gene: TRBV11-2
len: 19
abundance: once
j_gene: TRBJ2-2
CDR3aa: CASSPRGGWVRANTGELFF
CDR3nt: TGTGCCAGCAGCCCGCGCGGGGGGTGGGTCAGGGCGAACACCGGGGAGCTGTTTTTT

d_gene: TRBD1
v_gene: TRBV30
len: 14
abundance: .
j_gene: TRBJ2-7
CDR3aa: CAGGGRDRGYEQYF
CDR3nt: TGTGCCGGAGGGGGTCGGGACAGGGGCTACGAGCAGTACTTC

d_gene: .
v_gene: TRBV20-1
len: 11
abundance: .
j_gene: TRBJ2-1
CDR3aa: CSAPSEVRQFF
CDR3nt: TGCAGTGCGCCTAGTGAGGTTCGGCAGTTCTTC

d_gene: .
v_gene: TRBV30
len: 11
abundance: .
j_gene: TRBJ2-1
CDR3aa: CAWSAGNEQFF
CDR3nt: TGTGCCTGGAGTGCCGGGAATGAGCAGTTCTTC

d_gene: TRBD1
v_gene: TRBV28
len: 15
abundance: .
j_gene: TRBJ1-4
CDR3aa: CASITQGQGKEKLFF
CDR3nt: TGTGCCAGCATCACCCAAGGACAGGGGAAGGAAAAACTGTTTTTT

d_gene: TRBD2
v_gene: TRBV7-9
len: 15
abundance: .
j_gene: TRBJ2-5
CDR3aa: CASSPINWRGETQYF
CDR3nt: TGTGCCAGCAGTCCGATCAATTGGCGGGGGGAGACCCAGTACTTC

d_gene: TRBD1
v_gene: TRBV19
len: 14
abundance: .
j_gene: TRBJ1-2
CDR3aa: CASKPGQPNYGYTF
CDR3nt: TGTGCCAGTAAACCGGGACAGCCGAACTATGGCTACACCTTC

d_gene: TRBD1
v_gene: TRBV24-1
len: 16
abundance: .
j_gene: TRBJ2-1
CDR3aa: CATSDRGQGADNEQFF
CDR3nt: TGTGCCACCAGTGACCGAGGACAGGGGGCAGACAATGAGCAGTTCTTC

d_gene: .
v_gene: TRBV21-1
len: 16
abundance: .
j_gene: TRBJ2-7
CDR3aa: CASEHPGGDGSYEQYF
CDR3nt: TGTGCCAGCGAGCACCCCGGCGGGGACGGGTCCTACGAGCAGTACTTC

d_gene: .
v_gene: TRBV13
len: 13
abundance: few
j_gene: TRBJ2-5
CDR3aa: CASSLKGRETQYF
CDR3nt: TGTGCCAGCAGCTTAAAGGGGAGGGAGACCCAGTACTTC

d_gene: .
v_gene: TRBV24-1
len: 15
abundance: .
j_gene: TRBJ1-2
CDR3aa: CATSDPTTDFYGYTF
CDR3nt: TGTGCCACCAGTGACCCTACGACAGACTTCTATGGCTACACCTTC

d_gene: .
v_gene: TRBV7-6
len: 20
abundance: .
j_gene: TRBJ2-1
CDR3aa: CASSLGAGIPRGSTYNEQFF
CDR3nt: TGTGCCAGCAGCTTAGGTGCGGGCATTCCGCGGGGCTCCACCTACAATGAGCAGTTCTTC

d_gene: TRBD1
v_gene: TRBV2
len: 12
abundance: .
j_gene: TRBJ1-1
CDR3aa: CASKGTGEEAFF
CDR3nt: TGTGCCAGCAAAGGGACAGGGGAAGAAGCTTTCTTT

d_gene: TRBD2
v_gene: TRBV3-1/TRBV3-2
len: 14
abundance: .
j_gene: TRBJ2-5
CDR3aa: CASSPLGLQETQYF
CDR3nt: TGTGCCAGCAGCCCCCTGGGACTACAAGAGACCCAGTACTTC

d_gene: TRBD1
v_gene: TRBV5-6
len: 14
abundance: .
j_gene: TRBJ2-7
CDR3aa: CASSLGQGSYEQYF
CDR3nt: TGTGCCAGCAGCTTGGGACAGGGGTCCTACGAGCAGTACTTC

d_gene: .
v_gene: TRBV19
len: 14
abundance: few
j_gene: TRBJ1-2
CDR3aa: CASSIAQLNYGYTF
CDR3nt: TGTGCCAGTAGTATTGCACAGCTTAACTATGGCTACACCTTC

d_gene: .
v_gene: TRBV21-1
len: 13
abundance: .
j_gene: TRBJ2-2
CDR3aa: CASSKGGDGELFF
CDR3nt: TGTGCCAGCAGCAAGGGAGGTGACGGGGAGCTGTTTTTT

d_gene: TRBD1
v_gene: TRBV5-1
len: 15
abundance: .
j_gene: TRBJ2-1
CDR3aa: CASSRGQGGYNEQFF
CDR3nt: TGCGCCAGCAGCCGTGGACAGGGGGGATACAATGAGCAGTTCTTC

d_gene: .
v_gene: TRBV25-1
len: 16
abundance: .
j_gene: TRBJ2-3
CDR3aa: CASSVWTAVSTDTQYF
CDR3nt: TGTGCCAGCAGTGTCTGGACAGCGGTTAGCACAGATACGCAGTATTTT

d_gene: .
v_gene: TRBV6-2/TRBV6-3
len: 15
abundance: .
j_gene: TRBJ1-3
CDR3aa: CASSTGVFSGNTIYF
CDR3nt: TGTGCCAGCAGTACCGGGGTGTTCTCTGGAAACACCATATATTTT

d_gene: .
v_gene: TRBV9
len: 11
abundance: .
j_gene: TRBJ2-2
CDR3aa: CASSGTEELFF
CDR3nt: TGTGCCAGCAGCGGTACTGAGGAGCTGTTTTTT

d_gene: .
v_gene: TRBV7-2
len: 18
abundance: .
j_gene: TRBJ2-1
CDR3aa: CASSLTTGRGRTYNEQFF
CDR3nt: TGTGCCAGCAGCTTAACCACGGGGAGAGGGAGGACCTACAATGAGCAGTTCTTC

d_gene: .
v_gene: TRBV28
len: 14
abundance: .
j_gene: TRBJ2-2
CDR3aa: CASRIGGLTGELFF
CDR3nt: TGTGCCAGCAGGATAGGGGGTCTGACCGGGGAGCTGTTTTTT

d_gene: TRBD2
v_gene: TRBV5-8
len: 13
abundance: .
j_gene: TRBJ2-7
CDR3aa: CASSAVVGGEQYF
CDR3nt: TGTGCCAGCAGCGCCGTGGTGGGGGGGGAGCAGTACTTC